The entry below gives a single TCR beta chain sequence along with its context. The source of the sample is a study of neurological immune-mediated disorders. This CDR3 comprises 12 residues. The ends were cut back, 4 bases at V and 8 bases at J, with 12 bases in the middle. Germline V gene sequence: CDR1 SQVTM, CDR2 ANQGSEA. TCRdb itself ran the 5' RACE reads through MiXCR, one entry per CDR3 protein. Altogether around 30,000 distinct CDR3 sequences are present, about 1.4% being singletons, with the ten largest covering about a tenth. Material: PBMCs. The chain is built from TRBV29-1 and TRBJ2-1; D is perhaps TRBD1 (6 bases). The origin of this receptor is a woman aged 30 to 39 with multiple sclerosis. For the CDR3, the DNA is TGCAGCGTTGGTTTACAGGGAGATGAGCAGTTCTTC. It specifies CSVGLQGDEQFF.